A selection of T cell receptor beta chains follows, all from one sample in a study of graft-versus-host responses after intestinal transplantation. Their specific antigens are unknown. Only in-frame clones appear in the TCRdb table, and some are missing; sequencing was by immunoSEQ multiplex PCR. The sample yields about 93,000 clones, 90% to 95% seen once. This specimen was unstimulated CD8+ T cells sorted from spleen or lymph node cells, taken before intestinal transplant. The receptors were gathered from a human donor who received an intestinal transplant. Each CDR3 is given with its conserved first and last residue. The D gene is left open where the match is weak. Rows may omit the clone size; those that give it use once, few, many or a size class.

TRBV18	once	TRBJ2-1	NA	20	TGTGCCAGCTCACTCCCAGATGCACAAACGGGGATCAGGTTCTACAATGAGCAGTTCTTC	CASSLPDAQTGIRFYNEQFF
TRBV9	NA	TRBJ2-2	NA	14	TGTGCCAGCAGCGGGACTCAGGCAATCGGGGAGCTGTTTTTT	CASSGTQAIGELFF
TRBV19	once	TRBJ1-2	TRBD1	14	TGTGCCAGTACCCCAACAGGGGCAAACTATGGCTACACCTTC	CASTPTGANYGYTF
TRBV30	NA	TRBJ2-7	TRBD2	17	TGTGCCTGGAGTCGTACCCCCGGACTAGCCTACATCTACGAGCAGTACTTC	CAWSRTPGLAYIYEQYF
TRBV10-1	NA	TRBJ1-1	NA	16	TGCGCCAGCAGTGACCGGCACCCGACACTGAACACTGAAGCTTTCTTT	CASSDRHPTLNTEAFF
TRBV27	once	TRBJ2-1	TRBD2	15	TGTGCCAGCAGTTTTTTTTCTAGCGGAAACAATGAGCAGTTCTTC	CASSFFSSGNNEQFF
TRBV7-9	NA	TRBJ2-1	TRBD2	16	TGTGCCAGCAGCTTAATGAGCGGGAGCTTAGGCGATGAGCAGTTCTTC	CASSLMSGSLGDEQFF
TRBV28	NA	TRBJ2-1	TRBD2	16	TGTGCCAGCAGCCTTAAGGGACTAGAGGGTTACAATGAGCAGTTCTTC	CASSLKGLEGYNEQFF
TRBV11-2	NA	TRBJ1-2	TRBD1	15	TGTGCCAGCAGCTTACTGGCAGGGGGTGGTTTGGGCTACACCTTC	CASSLLAGGGLGYTF
TRBV5-1	once	TRBJ1-2	NA	15	TGCGCCAGCAGCTTGGTGAGGCACGGGGGCTATGGCTACACCTTC	CASSLVRHGGYGYTF
TRBV27	once	TRBJ2-1	TRBD1	16	TGTGCCAGCAGTTCAACAGGGGGAAGCTCCTACAATGAGCAGTTCTTC	CASSSTGGSSYNEQFF
TRBV6-1	once	TRBJ1-6	NA	15	TGTGCCAGCGGCCGTTTCCGGCAGGGTGTTTCACCCCTCCACTTT	CASGRFRQGVSPLHF
TRBV11-3	NA	TRBJ2-5	TRBD2	15	TGTGCCAGCAGTGATGGGACTAGCGGCCAAGAGACCCAGTACTTC	CASSDGTSGQETQYF
TRBV29-1	few	TRBJ2-5	TRBD2	16	TGCAGCGTTTGCAGTCCCGCGGCTAGCGGGGAAGAGACCCAGTACTTC	CSVCSPAASGEETQYF
TRBV23-1	NA	TRBJ1-1	NA	19	TGCGCCAGCAGTCAATCGCGATTTTTCTTGGGAGGAAGGAACACTGAAGCTTTCTTT	CASSQSRFFLGGRNTEAFF
TRBV5-4	NA	TRBJ1-2	NA	13	TGTGCCAGCAGCTTAAGAGAGAACTATGGCTACACCTTC	CASSLRENYGYTF
TRBV4-2	NA	TRBJ2-7	TRBD2	18	TGTGCCAGCAGCCAAGATCTGGGCGTAGCGGGAAGCTCCTACGAGCAGTACTTC	CASSQDLGVAGSSYEQYF
TRBV19	NA	TRBJ2-1	NA	15	TGTGCCAGTAGTATAGTAGTTTTCACCTACAATGAGCAGTTCTTC	CASSIVVFTYNEQFF
TRBV19	NA	TRBJ2-1	TRBD2	18	TGTGCCAGTAGGTCGTGGCTAGCGGGAGTCTCGGTAGATAATGAGCAGTTCTTC	CASRSWLAGVSVDNEQFF
TRBV4-1	NA	TRBJ2-7	NA	14	TGCGCCAGCAGCCAAGGTGGGGGGATCGACGAGCAGTACTTC	CASSQGGGIDEQYF
TRBV27	once	TRBJ2-1	TRBD1	16	TGTGCCAGCAGTTTATCGAGGCGACAGGGTTACAATGAGCAGTTCTTC	CASSLSRRQGYNEQFF
TRBV27	NA	TRBJ1-2	NA	15	TGTGCCAGCAGTTTCTTTGGTCGAGGGTACTATGGCTACACCTTC	CASSFFGRGYYGYTF
TRBV27	NA	TRBJ2-7	TRBD1	14	TGTGCCAGCAGTTTTGGGACAGGGGCCTACGAGCAGTACTTC	CASSFGTGAYEQYF
TRBV10-2	NA	TRBJ2-7	TRBD2	14	TGCGCCAGCAGTGCCCTAGCGGGATTGAACGAGCAGTACTTC	CASSALAGLNEQYF